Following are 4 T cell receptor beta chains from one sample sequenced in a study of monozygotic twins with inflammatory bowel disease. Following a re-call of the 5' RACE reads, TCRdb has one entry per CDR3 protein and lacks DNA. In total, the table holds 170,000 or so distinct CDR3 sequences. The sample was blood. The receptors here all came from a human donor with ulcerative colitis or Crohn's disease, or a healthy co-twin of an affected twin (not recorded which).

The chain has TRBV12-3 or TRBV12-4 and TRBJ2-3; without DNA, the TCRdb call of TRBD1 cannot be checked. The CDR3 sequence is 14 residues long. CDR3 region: CASSFGGRADTQYF.

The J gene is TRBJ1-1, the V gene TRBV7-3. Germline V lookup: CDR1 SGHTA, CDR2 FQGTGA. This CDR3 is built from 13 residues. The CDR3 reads CASSLSWNTQAFF.

This CDR3 reads CSVGYVSGANVLTF. This chain joins TRBV29-1 and TRBJ2-6. The CDR3 length is 14 residues. Germline-derived CDR1 and CDR2 are SQVTM and ANQGSEA. Looking up the rest from reference TRBV29-1 and TRBJ2-6 gives the full variable domain: SAVISQKPSRDICQRGTSLTIQCQVDSQVTMMFWYRQQPGQSLTLIATANQGSEATYESGFVIDKFPISRPNLTFSTLTVSNMSPEDSSIYLCSVGYVSGANVLTFGAGSRLTVL.

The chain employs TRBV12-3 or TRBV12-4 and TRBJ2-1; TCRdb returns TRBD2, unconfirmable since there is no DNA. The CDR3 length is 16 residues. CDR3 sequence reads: CASSPLAGGPGVEQFF.